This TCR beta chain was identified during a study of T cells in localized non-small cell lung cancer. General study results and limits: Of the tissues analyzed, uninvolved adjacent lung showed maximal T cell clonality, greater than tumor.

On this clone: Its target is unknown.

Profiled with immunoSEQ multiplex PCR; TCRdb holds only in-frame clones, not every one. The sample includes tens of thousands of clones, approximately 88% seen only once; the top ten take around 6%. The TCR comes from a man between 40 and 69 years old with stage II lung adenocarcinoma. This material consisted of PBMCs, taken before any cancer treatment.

In DNA form, the CDR3 reads TGCAGTGCTAGTTTGGGTTACGAGCAGTACTTC. It codes for CSASLGYEQYF. The V call is TRBV20-1, the J call TRBJ2-7; no firm D call. V lost 3 bases and J 4 bases, leaving 7 bases between the germline ends. The CDR3 is 11 residues long. Germline-derived CDR1 and CDR2 are DFQATT and SNEGSKA (reference sequence).